This TCR beta chain was observed in a study of blood T cell repertoires in COVID-19. Study summary: Some COVID-19 samples were acute and others convalescent; all came from the United States, Italy and Spain.

The study drew participants aged about 18 to 89 years from about two dozen US areas. Participants reported their clinical history, and cohort assignment relied on those reports. In the original analysis: Estimated nucleated cell counts came from reference gene primer amplification. Sequencing was performed with immunoSEQ multiplex PCR; in TCRdb, only in-frame clones are kept and a portion is missing. That table supplies the V and J calls and clone size; D and trimming were determined from the DNA. The profile shows roughly 260,000 clones, 70% to 90% of them singletons. V shed 10 bases and J shed 2 bases, with 13 bases lying between them. This CDR3 is 13 amino acids long. Germline V lookup: CDR1 MNHEY, CDR2 SVGAGI.

The sample consisted of PBMCs or T cells enriched from blood (not recorded which). This clonotype originated in a woman in her forties or fifties who had recovered from COVID-19. The genes are TRBV6-5 and TRBJ2-3; D is unclear. DNA of the CDR3: TGTGCCACCCAAAGCGTATACACAGATACGCAGTATTTT. Protein: CATQSVYTDTQYF.